This TCR beta chain was documented in a study of blood T cell repertoires in COVID-19. Study details: Samples of COVID-19 (acute and convalescent) were obtained from the United States, Italy and Spain. From T cells, B-cell-depleted T cells, or PBMCs came the material, which was cDNA or gDNA.

The CDR3 is made up of 12 amino acids. V lost 3 bases, J lost 4 bases, and 6 bases lay in between. Germline V gene data show CDR1 as LGHNT and CDR2 as FRNRAP. Authors' analysis steps: Reference gene primer amplification gave nucleated cell count estimates. TCRdb's table, derived via immunoSEQ multiplex PCR, lists solely in-frame clones and lacks some. V, J and clone size were drawn from that table, and D and trimming were deduced from the DNA. Of a few hundred thousand clones detected, more than 85% appear once; the ten largest clones hold about 7.1%. The source material was peripheral blood. The chain couples TRBV12-5 to TRBJ1-2; D is undetermined. The receptor's source is a woman in her 70s with active or convalescent COVID-19. The CDR3 here is CASGFAGYGYTF. The CDR3, as DNA: TGTGCTAGTGGTTTTGCGGGCTATGGCTACACCTTC.